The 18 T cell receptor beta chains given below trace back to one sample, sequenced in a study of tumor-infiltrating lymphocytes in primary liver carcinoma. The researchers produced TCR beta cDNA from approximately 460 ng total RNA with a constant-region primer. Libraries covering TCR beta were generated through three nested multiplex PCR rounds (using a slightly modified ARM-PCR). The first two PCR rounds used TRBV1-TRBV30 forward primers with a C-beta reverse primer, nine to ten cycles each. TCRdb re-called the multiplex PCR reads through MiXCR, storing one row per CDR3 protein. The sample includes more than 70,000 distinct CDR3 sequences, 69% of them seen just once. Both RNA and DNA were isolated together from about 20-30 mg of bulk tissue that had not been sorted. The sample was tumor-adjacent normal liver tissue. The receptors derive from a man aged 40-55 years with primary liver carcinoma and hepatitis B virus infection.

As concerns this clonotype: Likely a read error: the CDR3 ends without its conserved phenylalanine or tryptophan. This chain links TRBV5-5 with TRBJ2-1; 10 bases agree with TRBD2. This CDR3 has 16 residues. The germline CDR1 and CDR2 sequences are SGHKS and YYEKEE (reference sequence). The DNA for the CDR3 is TGCGCCAGCATCCAAGACGGACTAGCGGCATACAATGAGCAGTTCTCT. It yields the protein CASIQDGLAAYNEQFS.

The CDR3: CAISDPSSGSPYEEYF. The DNA of the CDR3 is TGTGCCATCAGTGACCCCTCTAGCGGGAGTCCCTACGAAGAGTACTTC. The chain carries TRBV10-3 and TRBJ2-7; the match to TRBD2 covers 10 bases. V was clipped by 3 bases and J by 11 bases; unmatched bases: 16. This CDR3 has 16 amino acids. Germline CDR1 is ENHRY and CDR2 is SYGVKD.

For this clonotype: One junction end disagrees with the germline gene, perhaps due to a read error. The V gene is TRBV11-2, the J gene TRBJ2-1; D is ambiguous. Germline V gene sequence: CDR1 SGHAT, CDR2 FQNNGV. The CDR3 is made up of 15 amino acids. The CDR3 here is CVSSDPLGYFNELFF. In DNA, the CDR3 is TGTGTCAGCAGCGACCCCCTGGGATACTTTAATGAGCTGTTCTTC.

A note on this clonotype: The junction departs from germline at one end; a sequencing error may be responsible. The CDR3 spells CAGSEVGETCYF. For the CDR3, the DNA is TGTGCCGGCAGTGAAGTGGGGGAAACATGCTATTTT. The chain combines TRBV6-1 with TRBJ2-3; TRBD1 or TRBD2 may be the D gene (5 bases each). The CDR3 is 12 residues long. Germline lookup yields CDR1 MNHNS and CDR2 SASEGT.

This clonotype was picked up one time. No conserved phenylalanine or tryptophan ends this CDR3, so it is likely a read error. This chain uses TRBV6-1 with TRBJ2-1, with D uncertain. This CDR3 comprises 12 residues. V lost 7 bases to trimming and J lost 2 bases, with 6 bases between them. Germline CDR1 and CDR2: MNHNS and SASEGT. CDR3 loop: CASIPPYNEQFL. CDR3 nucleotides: TGTGCCAGCATTCCGCCCTACAATGAGCAGTTCCTC.

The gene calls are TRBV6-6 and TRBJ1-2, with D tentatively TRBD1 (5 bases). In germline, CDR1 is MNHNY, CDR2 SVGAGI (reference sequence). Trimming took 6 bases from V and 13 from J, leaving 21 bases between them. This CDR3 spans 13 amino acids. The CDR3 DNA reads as TGTGCCAGCAGATCCGGGGCCCCAGATGCCTGCACCTTC. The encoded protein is CASRSGAPDACTF.

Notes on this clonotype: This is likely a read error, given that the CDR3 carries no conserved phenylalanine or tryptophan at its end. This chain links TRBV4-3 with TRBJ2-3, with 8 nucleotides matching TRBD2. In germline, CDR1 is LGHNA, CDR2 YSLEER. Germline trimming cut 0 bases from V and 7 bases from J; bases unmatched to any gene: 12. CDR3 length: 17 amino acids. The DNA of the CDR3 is TGCGCCAGCAGCCAAGATAGGGGACTAGAGGGAGGCCATACGCAGTATTCT. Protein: CASSQDRGLEGGHTQYS.

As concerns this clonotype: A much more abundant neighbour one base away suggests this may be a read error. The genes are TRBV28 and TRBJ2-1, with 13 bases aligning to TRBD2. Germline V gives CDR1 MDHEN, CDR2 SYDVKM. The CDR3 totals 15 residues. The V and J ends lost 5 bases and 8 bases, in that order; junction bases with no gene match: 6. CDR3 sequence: CASSTLAGGAYEQFF. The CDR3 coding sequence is TGTGCCAGCAGTACACTAGCGGGAGGGGCCTATGAGCAGTTCTTC.

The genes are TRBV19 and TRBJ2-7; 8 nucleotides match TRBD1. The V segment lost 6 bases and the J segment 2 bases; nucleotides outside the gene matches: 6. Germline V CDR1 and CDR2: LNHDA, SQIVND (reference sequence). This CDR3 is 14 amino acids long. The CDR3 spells CASSPPGQAYEQYF. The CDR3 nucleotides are TGTGCCAGTAGCCCACCGGGACAGGCCTACGAGCAGTACTTC.

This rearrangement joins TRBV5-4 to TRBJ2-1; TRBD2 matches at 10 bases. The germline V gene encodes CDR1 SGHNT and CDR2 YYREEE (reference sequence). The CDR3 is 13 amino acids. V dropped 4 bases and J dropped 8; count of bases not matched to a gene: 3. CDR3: CASSHLAGDEQFF. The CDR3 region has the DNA TGTGCCAGCAGCCACCTAGCGGGAGATGAGCAGTTCTTC.

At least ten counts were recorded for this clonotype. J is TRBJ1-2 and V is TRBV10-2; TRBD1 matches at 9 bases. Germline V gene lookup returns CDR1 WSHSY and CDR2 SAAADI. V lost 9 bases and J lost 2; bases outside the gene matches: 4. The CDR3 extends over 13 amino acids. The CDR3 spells CASGDRDNYGYTF. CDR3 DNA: TGCGCCAGTGGGGACAGGGACAACTATGGCTACACCTTC.

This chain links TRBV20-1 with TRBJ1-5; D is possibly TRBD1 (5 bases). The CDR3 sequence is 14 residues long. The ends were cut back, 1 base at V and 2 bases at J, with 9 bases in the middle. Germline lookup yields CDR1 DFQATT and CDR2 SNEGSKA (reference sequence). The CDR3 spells CSARAVGGNQPQHF. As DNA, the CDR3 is TGCAGTGCTAGAGCAGTGGGGGGCAATCAGCCCCAGCATTTT.

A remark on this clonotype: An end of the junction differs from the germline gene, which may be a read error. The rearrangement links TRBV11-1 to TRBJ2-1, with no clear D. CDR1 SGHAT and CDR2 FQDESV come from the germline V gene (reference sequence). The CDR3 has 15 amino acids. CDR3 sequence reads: CANSLDVSSYNEQFF. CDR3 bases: TGTGCCAACAGCTTGGACGTTAGCTCCTACAATGAGCAGTTCTTC. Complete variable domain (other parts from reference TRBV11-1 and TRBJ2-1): EAEVAQSPRYKITEKSQAVAFWCDPISGHATLYWYRQILGQGPELLVQFQDESVVDDSQLPKDRFSAERLKGVDSTLKIQPAELGDSAMYLCANSLDVSSYNEQFFGPGTRLTVL.

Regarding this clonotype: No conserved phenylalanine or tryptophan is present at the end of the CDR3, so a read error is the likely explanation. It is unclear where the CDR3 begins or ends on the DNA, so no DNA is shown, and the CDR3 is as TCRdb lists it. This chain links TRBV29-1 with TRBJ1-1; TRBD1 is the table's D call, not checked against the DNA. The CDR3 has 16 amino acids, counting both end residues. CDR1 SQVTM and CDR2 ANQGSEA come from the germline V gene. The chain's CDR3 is CSIELQGGRENTEDFS.

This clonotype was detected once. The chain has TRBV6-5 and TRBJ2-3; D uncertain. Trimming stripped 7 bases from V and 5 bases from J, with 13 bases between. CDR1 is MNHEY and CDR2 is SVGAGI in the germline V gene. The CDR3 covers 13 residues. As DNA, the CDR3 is TGTGCCAGCACTGAACCGGAGCTAGATACGCAGTATTTT. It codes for CASTEPELDTQYF.

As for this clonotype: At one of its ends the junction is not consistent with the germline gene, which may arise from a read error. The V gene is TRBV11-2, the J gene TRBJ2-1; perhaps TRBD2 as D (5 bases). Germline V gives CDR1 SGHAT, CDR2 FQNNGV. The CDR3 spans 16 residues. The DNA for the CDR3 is TGTGCCAGCAGCTTAGAGCTCCTAACGGGGATTAATGAGCAGCTCTTC. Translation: CASSLELLTGINEQLF.

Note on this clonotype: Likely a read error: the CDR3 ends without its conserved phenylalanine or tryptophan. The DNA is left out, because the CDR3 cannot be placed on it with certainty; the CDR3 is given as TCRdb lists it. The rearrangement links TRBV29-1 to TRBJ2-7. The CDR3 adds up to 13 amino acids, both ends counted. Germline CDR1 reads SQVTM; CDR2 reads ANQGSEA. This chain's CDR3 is CSVGLGWDSEQYL.

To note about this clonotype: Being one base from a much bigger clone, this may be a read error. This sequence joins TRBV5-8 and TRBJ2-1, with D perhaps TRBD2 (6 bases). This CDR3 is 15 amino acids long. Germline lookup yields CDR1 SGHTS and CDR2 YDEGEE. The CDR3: CASSPSVMGGYERFF. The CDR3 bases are TGTGCCAGCAGCCCCTCAGTAATGGGAGGCTATGAGCGGTTCTTC. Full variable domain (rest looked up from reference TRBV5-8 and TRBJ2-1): EAGVTQSPTHLIKTRGQQATLRCSPISGHTSVYWYQQALGLGLQFLLWYDEGEERNRGNFPPRFSGRQFPNYSSELNVNALELEDSALYLCASSPSVMGGYERFFGPGTRLTVL.